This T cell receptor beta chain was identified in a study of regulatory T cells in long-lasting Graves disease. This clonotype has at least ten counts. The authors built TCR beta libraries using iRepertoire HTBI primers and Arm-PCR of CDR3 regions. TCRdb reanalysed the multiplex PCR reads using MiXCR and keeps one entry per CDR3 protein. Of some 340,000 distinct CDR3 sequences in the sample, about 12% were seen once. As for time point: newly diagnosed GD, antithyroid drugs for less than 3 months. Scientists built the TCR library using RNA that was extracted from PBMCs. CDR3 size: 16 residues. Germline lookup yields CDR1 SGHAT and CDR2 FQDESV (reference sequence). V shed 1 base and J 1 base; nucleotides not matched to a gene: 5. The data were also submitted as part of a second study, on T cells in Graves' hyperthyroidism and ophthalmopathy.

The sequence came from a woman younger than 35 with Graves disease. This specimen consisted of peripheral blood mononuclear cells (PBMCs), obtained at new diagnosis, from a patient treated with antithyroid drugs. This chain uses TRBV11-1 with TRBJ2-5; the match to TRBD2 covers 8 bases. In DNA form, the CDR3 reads TGTGCCAGCAGCTTAGGACGGGAGGGCCGCCAAGAGACCCAGTACTTC. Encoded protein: CASSLGREGRQETQYF.